The 32 T cell receptor beta chains below all came from one sample that was sequenced in a study of blood T cell repertoires in COVID-19. Sequencing used immunoSEQ multiplex PCR; TCRdb keeps in-frame clones, though not all of them. The table shows 100,000 to 120,000 clones, with around 90% occurring only once. The source material was peripheral blood. These TCRs come from a woman in her forties or fifties with acute or convalescent COVID-19.

The chain recombines TRBV5-5 with TRBJ2-1; 8 bases are shared with TRBD2. The ends lost 5 bases at V and 10 bases at J; junction bases unmatched: 20. In germline, CDR1 is SGHKS, CDR2 YYEKEE (reference sequence). The CDR3 extends over 17 amino acids. The CDR3 reads CASSLQSAGGRLGEQFF. In DNA, the CDR3 is TGTGCCAGCAGTCTACAATCGGCGGGAGGCCGGTTGGGGGAGCAGTTCTTC.

This rearrangement joins TRBV18 to TRBJ2-7, with D possibly matching TRBD2 (6 bases). V was clipped by 1 base and J by 5 bases, with 12 bases between them. CDR3 size: 14 residues. Germline V gene sequence: CDR1 KGHSH, CDR2 LQKENI. CDR3 DNA: TGTGCCAGCTCACCACAGGTACTAGCCGACGAGCAGTACTTC. This codes for CASSPQVLADEQYF. Supplemented by reference TRBV18 and TRBJ2-7, the full variable domain reads NAGVMQNPRHLVRRRGQEARLRCSPMKGHSHVYWYRQLPEEGLKFMVYLQKENIIDESGMPKERFSAEFPKEGPSILRIQQVVRGDSAAYFCASSPQVLADEQYFGPGTRLTVT.

This sequence joins TRBV24-1 and TRBJ2-3, with D maybe TRBD2 (5 bases). The CDR3 extends over 15 amino acids. V was cut by 4 bases and J by 1 base, with 11 bases left in between. The germline gives CDR1 KGHDR, CDR2 SFDVKD. The CDR3 region is CATSDYRERTDTQYF. As DNA, the CDR3 is TGTGCCACCAGTGACTACCGGGAACGCACAGATACGCAGTATTTT.

This clone was counted only a few times. This chain connects TRBV15 to TRBJ2-1; 10 bases match TRBD2. Looked up from germline, CDR1 is LNHNV and CDR2 is YYDKDF (reference sequence). The CDR3 length is 15 residues. J was trimmed by 7 bases and V by 2 bases; bases with no gene match: 5. Here the CDR3 reads CATSRKLAGENEQFF. Here the CDR3 DNA reads TGTGCCACCAGCAGAAAGCTAGCGGGAGAAAATGAGCAGTTCTTC.

This clone was seen just once. The chain employs TRBV14 and TRBJ2-7, with D unresolved. The length of the CDR3 is 12 residues. Germline CDR1 reads SGHDN; CDR2 reads FVKESK. The V end lost 4 bases, the J end lost 3 bases, and 7 bases lay between the germline ends. The CDR3 nucleotides read TGTGCCAGCAGCCTAACACGCTACGAGCAGTACTTC. Its translation is CASSLTRYEQYF.

The rearrangement joins TRBV7-9 to TRBJ1-2; D is uncertain. The germline V and J ends were trimmed by 1 base and 4 bases, with 13 bases remaining between them. Germline values: CDR1 SEHNR, CDR2 FQNEAQ (reference sequence). The length of the CDR3 is 15 residues. In DNA form, the CDR3 reads TGTGCCAGCAGCTTAGAGCGGGGTGCGGGCTATGGCTACACCTTC. Translated, it gives CASSLERGAGYGYTF.

This chain joins TRBV10-3 and TRBJ2-1, with 8 bases fitting TRBD1. This CDR3 has 15 residues. CDR1 and CDR2 (germline): ENHRY, SYGVKD. The V and J ends lost 5 bases and 0 bases, in that order; junction bases with no gene match: 3. The CDR3 loop reads CAISTGTGSYNEQFF. The CDR3 nucleotides read TGTGCCATCAGTACCGGGACAGGCTCCTACAATGAGCAGTTCTTC.

This rearrangement joins TRBV6-5 to TRBJ1-1; D gene uncertain. Trimming left V 8 bases short and J 6 bases short, with 16 bases between. Germline CDR1 reads MNHEY; CDR2 reads SVGAGI. CDR3 length: 13 amino acids. CDR3 residues: CASAYGSRAEAFF. The CDR3 bases are TGTGCCAGCGCCTACGGCTCGAGGGCTGAAGCTTTCTTT.

This clone was counted between two and nine times. The chain has TRBV2 and TRBJ1-6, with TRBD1 matching 8 bases. Germline V gene lookup returns CDR1 SNHLY and CDR2 FYNNEI. After removal of 4 bases from V and 9 bases from J, the junction contained 5 bases not matched to a gene. The CDR3 covers 14 residues. CDR3 residues: CASSGQGAVSPLHF. DNA for the CDR3: TGTGCCAGCAGTGGGCAGGGGGCGGTTTCACCCCTCCACTTT. The full variable domain, rest sourced from reference TRBV2 and TRBJ1-6, is EPEVTQTPSHQVTQMGQEVILRCVPISNHLYFYWYRQILGQKVEFLVSFYNNEISEKSEIFDDQFSVERPDGSNFTLKIRSTKLEDSAMYFCASSGQGAVSPLHFGNGTRLTVT.

J is TRBJ1-6 and V is TRBV6-5, with D maybe TRBD1 (6 bases). CDR1 and CDR2 from the germline V gene are MNHEY and SVGAGI. This CDR3 contains 15 residues. V gave up 0 bases and J gave up 6 bases, with 9 bases separating them. Here the CDR3 reads CASSYSGTTNSPLHF. Written as DNA, the CDR3 is TGTGCCAGCAGTTACTCCGGGACAACTAATTCACCCCTCCACTTT.

This chain uses TRBV3-1 (or the pseudogene TRBV3-2) with TRBJ2-7; 10 nucleotides align to TRBD2. Germline V gene data show CDR1 as LGHDT and CDR2 as YNNKEL (reference sequence). The CDR3 contains 16 residues. The V gene end was trimmed by 2 bases and the J gene end by 7 bases; junction bases not matched to a gene: 11. CDR3 sequence: CASSQTSASGRLEQYF. Here the CDR3 DNA reads TGTGCCAGCAGCCAAACTAGCGCTAGCGGGAGATTAGAGCAGTACTTC.

The V gene is TRBV29-1, the J gene TRBJ2-1, with TRBD2 as a possible D gene (7 bases). CDR3 size: 12 residues. V was clipped by 6 bases and J by 9 bases, with 15 bases between them. Germline V gives CDR1 SQVTM, CDR2 ANQGSEA. This CDR3 reads CSVLGGGGEQFF. The CDR3 DNA reads TGCAGCGTCCTAGGAGGGGGGGGTGAGCAGTTCTTC.

This rearrangement joins TRBV23-1 to TRBJ2-3; D perhaps matches TRBD1 (5 bases). TRBV23-1 is treated as an ORF (open reading frame) with a function not yet certain. V lost 0 bases, J lost 5 bases, and 12 bases lay in between. The CDR3 runs 15 residues. The CDR3 is CASSQSGRVVDTQYF. The CDR3 DNA is TGCGCCAGCAGTCAATCCGGCAGGGTGGTAGATACGCAGTATTTT.

V gene TRBV16 combines with J gene TRBJ1-4; 8 bases fit TRBD1. Germline V gene sequence: CDR1 KGHSY, CDR2 FQNENV. V shed 2 bases and J 2 bases; nucleotides not matched to a gene: 1. This CDR3 has 15 residues. The DNA for the CDR3 is TGTGCCAGCAGCCAAAGGACAGGGACTAATGAAAAACTGTTTTTT. This codes for CASSQRTGTNEKLFF.

V usage is TRBV27 and J usage is TRBJ2-1; D is ambiguous. This CDR3 is 15 amino acids long. Germline V gene lookup returns CDR1 MNHEY and CDR2 SMNVEV (reference sequence). The V gene lost 6 bases and the J gene lost 1 base, with 13 bases spanning the gap. The CDR3 protein is CASSPWLASYNEQFF. The CDR3 DNA reads TGTGCCAGCAGCCCCTGGCTCGCTTCCTACAATGAGCAGTTCTTC.

V usage is TRBV7-6 and J usage is TRBJ2-5, with TRBD2 matching over 12 bases. Per germline, CDR1 SGHVS and CDR2 FNYEAQ. The ends lost 1 base at V and 5 bases at J; junction bases unmatched: 14. The CDR3 is 19 residues long. The DNA of the CDR3 is TGTGCCAGCAGCTTAGGGTCTCTAGCGGGAGGGCCAGAAAGGGAGACCCAGTACTTC. Amino acids: CASSLGSLAGGPERETQYF.

For this clone: Other nucleotide sequences in the sample specify the same CDR3. This rearrangement joins TRBV12-3 or TRBV12-4 to TRBJ1-1; the D is unclear. This CDR3 has 11 residues. Deletions cut 5 bases from V and 3 bases from J, with 4 bases between. The CDR3 region is CASSQYTEAFF. For the CDR3, the DNA is TGTGCCAGCAGTCAGTACACTGAAGCTTTCTTT.

There are many counts of this clone. This chain joins TRBV15 and TRBJ2-7; D not certain. The CDR3 has 15 amino acids. The V end was cut by 0 bases, the J end by 2 bases, with 11 bases between. From germline, CDR1 is LNHNV and CDR2 YYDKDF (reference sequence). The CDR3 coding sequence is TGTGCCACCAGCAGAGATCTTGGCGGTACCTACGAGCAGTACTTC. As protein: CATSRDLGGTYEQYF.

This clone showed up just once. The chain uses TRBV28 and TRBJ1-6; D gene unclear. Trimming removed 10 bases from V and 6 bases from J, with 13 bases in between. This CDR3 is built from 13 residues. CDR1 is MDHEN and CDR2 is SYDVKM in the germline V gene. The CDR3 sequence: CAILVSGNSPLHF. For the CDR3, the DNA is TGTGCCATCCTTGTCTCCGGTAATTCACCCCTCCACTTT.

The rearrangement joins TRBV7-2 to TRBJ2-1, with 12 bases matching TRBD2. The CDR3 spans 17 residues. Germline CDR1 is SGHTA and CDR2 is FQGNSA. Losses at the gene ends were 4 bases for V and 8 bases for J; bases not matched to a gene: 12. The CDR3 DNA reads as TGTGCCAGCAGCTCCGGATACCTAGCGGGAGGGCCCGATGAGCAGTTCTTC. Its protein product is CASSSGYLAGGPDEQFF.

This clone was counted a few times. The rearrangement joins TRBV29-1 to TRBJ1-2; D remains unclear. The CDR3 extends over 10 amino acids. Germline V gives CDR1 SQVTM, CDR2 ANQGSEA. V gave up 4 bases and J gave up 8 bases, with 8 bases separating them. The CDR3, as DNA: TGCAGCGTTGCAGGATCGGGCTACACCTTC. Translating it yields CSVAGSGYTF.

This clone was seen a handful of times. The CDR3 loop is CASSSTGGGNNEQFF. The CDR3 region has the DNA TGTGCCAGCAGTTCCACAGGGGGGGGAAACAATGAGCAGTTCTTC. The V call is TRBV27, the J call TRBJ2-1, with D perhaps matching TRBD1 (8 bases). V shed 4 bases and J shed 5 bases, with 15 bases lying between them. Per the germline V gene, CDR1 is MNHEY and CDR2 is SMNVEV (reference sequence). The CDR3 is 15 residues long.

This clone was detected once. The chain has TRBV29-1 and TRBJ2-2; 12 bases are a match to TRBD2. Germline V lookup: CDR1 SQVTM, CDR2 ANQGSEA. The CDR3 length is 14 residues. The V segment lost 4 bases and the J segment 7 bases; nucleotides outside the gene matches: 4. The CDR3 DNA reads as TGCAGCGTTGGCGGGACTAGCGGGTTCGGGGAGCTGTTTTTT. Amino acids: CSVGGTSGFGELFF.

The rearrangement joins TRBV18 to TRBJ1-6; possibly TRBD1 for D (6 bases). The CDR3 is 15 residues long. Trimming stripped 1 base from V and 9 bases from J, with 13 bases between. Germline CDR1 and CDR2: KGHSH and LQKENI. CDR3 loop: CASSPREGETSPLHF. The CDR3 DNA sequence: TGTGCCAGCTCACCACGGGAGGGGGAGACTTCACCCCTCCACTTT.

The chain carries TRBV6-6 and TRBJ1-5, with TRBD1 matching over 12 bases. V shed 0 bases, J shed 7 bases, and the junction held 4 bases outside the gene matches. Germline-derived CDR1 and CDR2 are MNHNY and SVGAGI (reference sequence). This CDR3 has 16 amino acids. CDR3 protein: CASSYSTGTGGQPQHF. The CDR3 coding sequence is TGTGCCAGCAGTTACTCCACCGGGACAGGGGGCCAGCCCCAGCATTTT.

The V and J genes are TRBV12-3 or TRBV12-4 and TRBJ1-5; 9 bases fit TRBD1. The CDR3 has 13 amino acids. J was trimmed by 5 bases and V by 8 bases; bases with no gene match: 4. CDR3: CASRWTGDQPQHF. CDR3 in DNA: TGTGCCAGCCGCTGGACAGGGGATCAGCCCCAGCATTTT.

The chain joins TRBV6-5 to TRBJ2-7, with 10 bases aligning to TRBD1. This CDR3 spans 14 amino acids. From germline, CDR1 is MNHEY and CDR2 SVGAGI. V shed 10 bases and J 6 bases; nucleotides not matched to a gene: 12. CDR3 in amino acids: CATDNGQGVSEQYF. The CDR3 DNA reads as TGTGCCACAGACAACGGACAGGGGGTCTCCGAGCAGTACTTC.

This clone was seen only once. The rearrangement uses TRBV27 and TRBJ2-7; the D gene is possibly TRBD2 (6 bases). Germline V lookup: CDR1 MNHEY, CDR2 SMNVEV (reference sequence). Trimming left V 10 bases short and J 4 bases short, with 14 bases between. The CDR3 runs 12 residues. The CDR3 reads CATGGELYEQYF. DNA of the CDR3: TGTGCCACTGGAGGGGAGCTGTACGAGCAGTACTTC.

The chain recombines TRBV27 with TRBJ1-2, with D unclear. In germline, CDR1 is MNHEY, CDR2 SMNVEV (reference sequence). CDR3 length equals 13 residues. V gave up 2 bases and J gave up 8 bases, with 12 bases separating them. This CDR3 reads CASSLRGSGGYTF. The CDR3 DNA sequence: TGTGCCAGCAGTTTAAGAGGGTCTGGGGGCTACACCTTC.

The CDR3 sequence: CASSRTGLQETQYF. The DNA of the CDR3 is TGTGCCAGCAGCCGGACAGGGCTTCAAGAGACCCAGTACTTC. The chain links TRBV6-6 to TRBJ2-5; 8 positions match TRBD1. The V and J ends lost 6 bases and 2 bases, in that order; junction bases with no gene match: 5. The length of the CDR3 is 14 residues. Germline loops: CDR1 MNHNY, CDR2 SVGAGI (reference sequence).

This chain joins TRBV28 and TRBJ1-1; TRBD1 agrees at 7 bases. Germline assignment: CDR1 MDHEN and CDR2 SYDVKM. The CDR3 has 13 amino acids. With V trimmed by 6 bases and J by 2 bases, 3 bases remained unmatched. The CDR3 DNA follows: TGTGCCAGCAGAGGGACAGTCAACACTGAAGCTTTCTTT. Protein: CASRGTVNTEAFF.

The chain links TRBV28 to TRBJ1-1; 8 bases are a match to TRBD1. Germline CDR1 MDHEN, CDR2 SYDVKM. V lost 5 bases and J lost 1; bases outside the gene matches: 6. The CDR3 runs to 15 residues. This CDR3 is CASSRGQGPNTEAFF. The CDR3 DNA is TGTGCCAGCAGTCGAGGACAGGGCCCGAACACTGAAGCTTTCTTT.